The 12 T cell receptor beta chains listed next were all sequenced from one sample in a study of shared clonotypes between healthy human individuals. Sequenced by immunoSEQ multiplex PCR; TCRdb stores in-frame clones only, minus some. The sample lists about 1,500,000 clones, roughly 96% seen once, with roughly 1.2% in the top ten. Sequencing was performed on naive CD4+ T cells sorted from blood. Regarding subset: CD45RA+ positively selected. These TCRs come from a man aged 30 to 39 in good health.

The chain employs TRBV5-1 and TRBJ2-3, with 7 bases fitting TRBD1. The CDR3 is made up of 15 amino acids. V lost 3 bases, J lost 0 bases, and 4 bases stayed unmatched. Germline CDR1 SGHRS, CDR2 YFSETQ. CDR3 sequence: CASSYGTASTDTQYF. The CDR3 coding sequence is TGCGCCAGCAGCTACGGGACAGCTAGCACAGATACGCAGTATTTT.

The CDR3, as DNA: TGTGCCAGCAGGACCCCGCCGAGGGCGACCCAGTACTTC. Translated: CASRTPPRATQYF. V usage is TRBV7-2 and J usage is TRBJ2-5; possible D gene TRBD2, 5 bases. The CDR3 covers 13 residues. Trimming left V 6 bases short and J 7 bases short, with 15 bases between. The germline V gene has CDR1 SGHTA and CDR2 FQGNSA.

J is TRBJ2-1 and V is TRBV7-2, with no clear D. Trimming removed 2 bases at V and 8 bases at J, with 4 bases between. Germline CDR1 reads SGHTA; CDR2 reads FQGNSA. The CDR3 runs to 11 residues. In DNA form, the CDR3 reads TGTGCCAGCAGCTTATACGATGAGCAGTTCTTC. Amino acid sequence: CASSLYDEQFF.

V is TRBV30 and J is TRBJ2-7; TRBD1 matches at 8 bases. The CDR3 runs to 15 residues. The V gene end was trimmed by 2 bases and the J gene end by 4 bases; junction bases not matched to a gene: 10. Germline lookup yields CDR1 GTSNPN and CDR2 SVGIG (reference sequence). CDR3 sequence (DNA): TGTGCCTGGAGTTTAGGACAGGGAAAGAATTACGAGCAGTACTTC. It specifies CAWSLGQGKNYEQYF. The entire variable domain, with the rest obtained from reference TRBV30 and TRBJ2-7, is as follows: SQTIHQWPATLVQPVGSPLSLECTVEGTSNPNLYWYRQAAGRGLQLLFYSVGIGQISSEVPQNLSASRPQDRQFILSSKKLLLSDSGFYLCAWSLGQGKNYEQYFGPGTRLTVT.

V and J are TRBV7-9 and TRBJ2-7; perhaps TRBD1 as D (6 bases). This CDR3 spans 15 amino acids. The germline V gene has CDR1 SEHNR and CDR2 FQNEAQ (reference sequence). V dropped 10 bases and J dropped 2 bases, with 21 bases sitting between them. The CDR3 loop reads CAIQVGQSIPYEQYF. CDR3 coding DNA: TGTGCCATACAGGTCGGACAGAGCATCCCCTACGAGCAGTACTTC.

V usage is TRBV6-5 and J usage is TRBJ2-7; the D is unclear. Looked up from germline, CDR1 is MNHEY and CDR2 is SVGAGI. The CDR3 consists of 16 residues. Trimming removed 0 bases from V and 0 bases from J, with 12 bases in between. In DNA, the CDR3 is TGTGCCAGCAGTTACTCGACTTTCCGAGTCTCCTACGAGCAGTACTTC. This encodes CASSYSTFRVSYEQYF.

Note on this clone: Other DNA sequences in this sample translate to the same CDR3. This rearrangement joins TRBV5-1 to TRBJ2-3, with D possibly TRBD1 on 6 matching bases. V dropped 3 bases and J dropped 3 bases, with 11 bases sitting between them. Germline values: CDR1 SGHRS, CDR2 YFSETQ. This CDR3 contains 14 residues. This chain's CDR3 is CASSSTGITDTQYF. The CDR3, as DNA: TGCGCCAGCAGCTCGACAGGAATTACAGATACGCAGTATTTT.

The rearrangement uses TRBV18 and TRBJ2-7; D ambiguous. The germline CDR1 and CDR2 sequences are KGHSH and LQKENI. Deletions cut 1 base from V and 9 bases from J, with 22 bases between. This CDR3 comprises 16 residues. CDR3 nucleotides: TGTGCCAGCTCACCACAAGGGCAGGCCTTTTCGGTCGGGCAGTACTTC. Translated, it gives CASSPQGQAFSVGQYF. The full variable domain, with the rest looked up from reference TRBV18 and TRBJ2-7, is NAGVMQNPRHLVRRRGQEARLRCSPMKGHSHVYWYRQLPEEGLKFMVYLQKENIIDESGMPKERFSAEFPKEGPSILRIQQVVRGDSAAYFCASSPQGQAFSVGQYFGPGTRLTVT.

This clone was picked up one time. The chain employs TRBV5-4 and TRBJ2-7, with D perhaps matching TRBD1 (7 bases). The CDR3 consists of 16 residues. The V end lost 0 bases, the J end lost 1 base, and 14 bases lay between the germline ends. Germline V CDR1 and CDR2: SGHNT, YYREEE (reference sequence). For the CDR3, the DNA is TGTGCCAGCAGCTTGGCCGGGCAGGGGGGATCCTACGAGCAGTACTTC. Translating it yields CASSLAGQGGSYEQYF.

The CDR3 here is CSAWAAVEQYF. The CDR3 DNA follows: TGCAGTGCTTGGGCCGCGGTCGAGCAGTACTTC. The chain has TRBV20-1 and TRBJ2-7; D not certain. Trimming cost V 5 bases and J 6 bases, with 11 bases left between them. The V gene's germline CDR1 is DFQATT and CDR2 SNEGSKA (reference sequence). This CDR3 has 11 amino acids.

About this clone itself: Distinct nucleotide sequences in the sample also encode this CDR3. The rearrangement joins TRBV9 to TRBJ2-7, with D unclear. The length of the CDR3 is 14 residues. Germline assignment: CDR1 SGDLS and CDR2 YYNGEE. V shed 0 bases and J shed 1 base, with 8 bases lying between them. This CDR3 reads CASSVDLGSYEQYF. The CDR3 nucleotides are TGTGCCAGCAGCGTAGATCTTGGATCCTACGAGCAGTACTTC.

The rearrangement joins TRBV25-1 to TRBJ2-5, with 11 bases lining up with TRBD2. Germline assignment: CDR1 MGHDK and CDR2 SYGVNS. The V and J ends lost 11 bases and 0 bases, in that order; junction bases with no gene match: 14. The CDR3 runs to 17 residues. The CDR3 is CAGRGTSGDGDQETQYF. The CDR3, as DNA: TGTGCCGGTAGAGGGACTAGCGGCGACGGGGACCAAGAGACCCAGTACTTC.